Reported below is one T cell receptor beta chain. What it binds is not known. The germline V gene encodes CDR1 SGHRS and CDR2 YFSETQ. The CDR3 extends over 16 amino acids. The V and J ends lost 4 bases and 5 bases respectively, with 21 bases between them. The data belong to a study of cytomegalovirus exposure and HLA in healthy donors. The PCR employed 60 Vbeta primers together with 13 Jbeta primers. The data were produced by immunoSEQ multiplex PCR, yet TCRdb's version contains in-frame clones alone and is incomplete. The sample contains about 140,000 clones, about three quarters of which appear only once. Points from the study as a whole: When analyzed later, a missense DCLRE1C variant was found to be linked to TCR beta V- and J-gene trimming. The study dropped some indistinguishable V segments, TRBV6-2 and TRBV6-3 among them.

These donors counted as nominally healthy when sampled, but unrecorded immune exposures were likely. This receptor was identified in a man aged 35-49 years in good health and CMV-seropositive. What was sequenced was PBMCs. This rearrangement joins TRBV5-1 to TRBJ2-5, with D perhaps TRBD1 (6 bases). CDR3 sequence (DNA): TGCGCCAGCAGCACCTCCCCGACAGGTTTAACGGAGACCCAGTACTTC. Protein sequence: CASSTSPTGLTETQYF.